This T cell receptor (beta chain) was identified in a study of TIL therapy for anti-PD-1-resistant metastatic lung cancer. Time point denoted: pre-treatment sample, taken before nivolumab and TIL therapy. From germline, CDR1 is LNHDA and CDR2 SQIVND (reference sequence). CDR3 length equals 14 residues. V was shortened by 9 bases and J by 2 bases, with 13 bases between the two germline ends. Sequencing used immunoSEQ v3. Only in-frame clones appear in the TCRdb table, and some are missing; sequencing was by immunoSEQ multiplex PCR. The table lists 45,000 to 75,000 clones, roughly 66% of them singletons.

This chain uses TRBV19 with TRBJ1-4; no definite D call. The TCR sequence derives from a person between 25 and 80 years old with non-small cell lung cancer. Sequencing was performed on blood, taken at baseline. Written as DNA, the CDR3 is TGTGCCAGCTCCATTGGTGGGACTAATGAAAAACTGTTTTTT. It specifies CASSIGGTNEKLFF. Full variable domain (rest looked up from reference TRBV19 and TRBJ1-4): DGGITQSPKYLFRKEGQNVTLSCEQNLNHDAMYWYRQDPGQGLRLIYYSQIVNDFQKGDIAEGYSVSREKKESFPLTVTSAQKNPTAFYLCASSIGGTNEKLFFGSGTQLSVL.